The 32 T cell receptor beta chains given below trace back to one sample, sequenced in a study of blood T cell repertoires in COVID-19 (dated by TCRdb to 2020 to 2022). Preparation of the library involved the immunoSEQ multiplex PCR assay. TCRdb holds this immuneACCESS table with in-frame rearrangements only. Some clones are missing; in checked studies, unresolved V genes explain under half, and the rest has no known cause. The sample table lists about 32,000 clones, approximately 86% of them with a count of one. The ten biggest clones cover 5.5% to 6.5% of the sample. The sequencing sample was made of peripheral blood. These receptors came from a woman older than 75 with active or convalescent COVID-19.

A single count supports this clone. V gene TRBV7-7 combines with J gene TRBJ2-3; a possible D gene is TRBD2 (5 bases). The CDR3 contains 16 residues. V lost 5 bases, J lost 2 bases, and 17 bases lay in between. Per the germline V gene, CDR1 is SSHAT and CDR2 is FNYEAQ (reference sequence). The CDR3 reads CASSPSVSSVTDTQYF. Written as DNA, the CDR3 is TGTGCCAGCAGCCCCTCCGTTAGTAGCGTCACAGATACGCAGTATTTT.

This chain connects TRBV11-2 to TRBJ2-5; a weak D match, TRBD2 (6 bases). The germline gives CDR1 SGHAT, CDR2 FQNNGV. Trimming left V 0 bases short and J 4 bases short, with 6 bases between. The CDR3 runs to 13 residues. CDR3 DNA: TGTGCCAGCAGCTTAGAGCGGGGAGAGACCCAGTACTTC. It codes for CASSLERGETQYF.

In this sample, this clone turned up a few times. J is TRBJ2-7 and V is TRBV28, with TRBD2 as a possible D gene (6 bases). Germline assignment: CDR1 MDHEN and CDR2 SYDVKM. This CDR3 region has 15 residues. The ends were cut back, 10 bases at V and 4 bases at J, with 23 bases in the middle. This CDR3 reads CATRVGGDGLYEQYF. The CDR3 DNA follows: TGTGCCACCCGGGTAGGAGGGGACGGGCTTTACGAGCAGTACTTC.

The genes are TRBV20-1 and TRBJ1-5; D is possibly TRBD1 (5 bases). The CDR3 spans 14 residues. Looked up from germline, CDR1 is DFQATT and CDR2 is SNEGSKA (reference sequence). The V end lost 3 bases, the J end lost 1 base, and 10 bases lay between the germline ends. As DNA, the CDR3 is TGCAGTGCTAGTCTGGGGGGGAGCAATCAGCCCCAGCATTTT. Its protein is CSASLGGSNQPQHF.

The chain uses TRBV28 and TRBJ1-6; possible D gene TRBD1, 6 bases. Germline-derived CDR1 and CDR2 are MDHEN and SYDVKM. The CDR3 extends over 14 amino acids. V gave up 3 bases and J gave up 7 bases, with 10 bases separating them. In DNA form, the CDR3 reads TGTGCCAGCAGTTTTTTAACAGGGAATTCACCCCTCCACTTT. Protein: CASSFLTGNSPLHF.

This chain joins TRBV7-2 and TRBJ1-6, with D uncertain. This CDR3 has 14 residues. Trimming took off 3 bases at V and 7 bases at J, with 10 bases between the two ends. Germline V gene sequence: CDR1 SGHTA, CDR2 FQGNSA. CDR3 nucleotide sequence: TGTGCCAGCAGCTTTACAGTTACAAATTCACCCCTCCACTTT. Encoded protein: CASSFTVTNSPLHF.

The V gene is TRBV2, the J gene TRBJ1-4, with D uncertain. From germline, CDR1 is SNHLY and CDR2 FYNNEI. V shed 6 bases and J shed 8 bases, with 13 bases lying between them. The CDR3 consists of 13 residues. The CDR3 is CASRGGGWEKLFF. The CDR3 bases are TGTGCCAGCAGGGGTGGAGGTTGGGAAAAACTGTTTTTT.

The CDR3 is CATSPNRKKTGSGTF. DNA for the CDR3: TGTGCCACTTCACCCAATCGTAAGAAGACAGGCTCCGGCACCTTC. The V and J genes are TRBV19 and TRBJ1-2, with D possibly matching TRBD1 (6 bases). Trimming took off 10 bases at V and 13 bases at J, with 31 bases between the two ends. Germline lookup yields CDR1 LNHDA and CDR2 SQIVND (reference sequence). The CDR3 has 15 amino acids.

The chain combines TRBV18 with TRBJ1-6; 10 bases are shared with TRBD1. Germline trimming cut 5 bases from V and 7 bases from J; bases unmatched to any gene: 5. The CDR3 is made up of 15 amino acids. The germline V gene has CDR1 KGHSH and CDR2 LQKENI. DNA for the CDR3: TGTGCCAGCTCATTCCGGACAGGGGGGAATTCACCCCTCCACTTT. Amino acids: CASSFRTGGNSPLHF.

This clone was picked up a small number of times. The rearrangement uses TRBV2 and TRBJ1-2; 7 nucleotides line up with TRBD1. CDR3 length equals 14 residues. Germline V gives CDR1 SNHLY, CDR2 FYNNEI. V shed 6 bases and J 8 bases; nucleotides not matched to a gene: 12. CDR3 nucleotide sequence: TGTGCCAGCAGGTCAACTAACAGGGGTTCGGGCTACACCTTC. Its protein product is CASRSTNRGSGYTF.

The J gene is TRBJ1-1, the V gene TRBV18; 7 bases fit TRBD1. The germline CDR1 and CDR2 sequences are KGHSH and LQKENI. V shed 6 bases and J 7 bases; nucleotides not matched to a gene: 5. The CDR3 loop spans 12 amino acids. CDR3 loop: CASSLGTVEAFF. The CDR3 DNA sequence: TGTGCCAGCTCCCTGGGGACAGTTGAAGCTTTCTTT.

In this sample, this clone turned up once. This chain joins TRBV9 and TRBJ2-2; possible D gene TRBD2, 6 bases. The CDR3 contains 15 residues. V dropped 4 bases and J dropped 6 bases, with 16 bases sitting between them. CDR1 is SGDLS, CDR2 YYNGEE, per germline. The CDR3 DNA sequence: TGTGCCAGCAGCAACCGGGACTCCCGGCCCGGGGAGCTGTTTTTT. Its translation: CASSNRDSRPGELFF.

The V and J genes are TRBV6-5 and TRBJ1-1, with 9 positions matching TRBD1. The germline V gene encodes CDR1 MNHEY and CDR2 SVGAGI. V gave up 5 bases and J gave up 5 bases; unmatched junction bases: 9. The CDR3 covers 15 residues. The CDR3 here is CASSNPGQGKTEAFF. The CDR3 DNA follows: TGTGCCAGCAGTAACCCGGGACAGGGAAAGACTGAAGCTTTCTTT.

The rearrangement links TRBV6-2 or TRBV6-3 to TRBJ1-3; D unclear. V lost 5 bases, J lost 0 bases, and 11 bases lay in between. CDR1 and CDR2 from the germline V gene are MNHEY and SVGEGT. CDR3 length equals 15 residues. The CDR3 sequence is CASSDPGTSGNTIYF. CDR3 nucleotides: TGTGCCAGCAGTGATCCGGGAACCTCTGGAAACACCATATATTTT.

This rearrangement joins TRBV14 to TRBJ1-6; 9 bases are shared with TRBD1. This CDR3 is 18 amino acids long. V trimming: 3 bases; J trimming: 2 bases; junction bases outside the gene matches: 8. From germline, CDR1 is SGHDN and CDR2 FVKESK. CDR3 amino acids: CASSQERQGGAYNSPLHF. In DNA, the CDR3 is TGTGCCAGCAGCCAGGAGAGACAGGGGGGCGCCTATAATTCACCCCTCCACTTT. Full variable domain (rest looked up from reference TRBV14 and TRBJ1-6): EAGVTQFPSHSVIEKGQTVTLRCDPISGHDNLYWYRRVMGKEIKFLLHFVKESKQDESGMPNNRFLAERTGGTYSTLKVQPAELEDSGVYFCASSQERQGGAYNSPLHFGNGTRLTVT.

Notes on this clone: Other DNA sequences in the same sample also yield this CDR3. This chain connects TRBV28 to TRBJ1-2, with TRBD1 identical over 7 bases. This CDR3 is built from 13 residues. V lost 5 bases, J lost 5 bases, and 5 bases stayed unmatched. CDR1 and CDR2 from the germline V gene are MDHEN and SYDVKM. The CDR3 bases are TGTGCCAGCAGTCCTTACAGGGGTTATGGCTACACCTTC. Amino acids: CASSPYRGYGYTF.

The CDR3 bases are TGTGCCAGCACCCTATCCGGAGGCTCTGGAAACACCATATATTTT. Protein: CASTLSGGSGNTIYF. This chain joins TRBV25-1 and TRBJ1-3; no firm D call. The CDR3 has 15 amino acids. V lost 7 bases to trimming and J lost 0 bases, with 13 bases between them. Germline CDR1 is MGHDK and CDR2 is SYGVNS. Based on the CDR3 plus reference TRBV25-1 and TRBJ1-3, the full variable domain is EADIYQTPRYLVIGTGKKITLECSQTMGHDKMYWYQQDPGMELHLIHYSYGVNSTEKGDLSSESTVSRIRTEHFPLTLESARPSHTSQYLCASTLSGGSGNTIYFGEGSWLTVV.

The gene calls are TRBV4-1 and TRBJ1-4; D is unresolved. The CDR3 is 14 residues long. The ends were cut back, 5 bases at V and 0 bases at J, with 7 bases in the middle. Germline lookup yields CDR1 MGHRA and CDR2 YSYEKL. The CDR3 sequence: CASSGLTTNEKLFF. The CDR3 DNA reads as TGCGCCAGCAGCGGGCTAACAACTAATGAAAAACTGTTTTTT.

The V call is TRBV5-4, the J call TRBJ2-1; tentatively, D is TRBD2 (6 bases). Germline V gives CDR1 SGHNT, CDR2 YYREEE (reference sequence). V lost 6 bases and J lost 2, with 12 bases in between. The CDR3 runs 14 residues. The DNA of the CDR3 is TGTGCCAGCAATCTCGGCGGGACCTACAATGAGCAGTTCTTC. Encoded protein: CASNLGGTYNEQFF.

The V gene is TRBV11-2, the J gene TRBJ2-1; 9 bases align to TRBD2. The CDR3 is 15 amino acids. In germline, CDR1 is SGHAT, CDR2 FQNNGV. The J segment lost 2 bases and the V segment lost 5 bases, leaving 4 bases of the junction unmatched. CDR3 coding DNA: TGTGCCAGCAGCCCCCTAGCGGGGCCCTACAATGAGCAGTTCTTC. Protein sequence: CASSPLAGPYNEQFF.

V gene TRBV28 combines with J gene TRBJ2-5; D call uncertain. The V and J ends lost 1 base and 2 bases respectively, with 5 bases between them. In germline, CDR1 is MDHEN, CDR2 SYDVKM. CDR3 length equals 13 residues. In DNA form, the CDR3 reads TGTGCCAGCAGTTTATTAGAACAAGAGACCCAGTACTTC. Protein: CASSLLEQETQYF.

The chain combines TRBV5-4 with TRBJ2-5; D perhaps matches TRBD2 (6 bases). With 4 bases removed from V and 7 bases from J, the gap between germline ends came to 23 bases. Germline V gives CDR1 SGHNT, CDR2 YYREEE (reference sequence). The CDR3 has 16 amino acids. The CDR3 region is CASSVALSTTGGTQYF. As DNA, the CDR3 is TGTGCCAGCAGCGTGGCCCTAAGTACCACCGGGGGGACCCAGTACTTC.

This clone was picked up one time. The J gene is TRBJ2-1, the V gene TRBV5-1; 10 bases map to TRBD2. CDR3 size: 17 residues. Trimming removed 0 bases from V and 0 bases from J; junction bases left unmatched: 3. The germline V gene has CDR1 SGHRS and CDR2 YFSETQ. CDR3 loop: CASSLVPSGGSYNEQFF. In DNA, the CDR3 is TGCGCCAGCAGCTTGGTTCCTAGCGGGGGCTCCTACAATGAGCAGTTCTTC.

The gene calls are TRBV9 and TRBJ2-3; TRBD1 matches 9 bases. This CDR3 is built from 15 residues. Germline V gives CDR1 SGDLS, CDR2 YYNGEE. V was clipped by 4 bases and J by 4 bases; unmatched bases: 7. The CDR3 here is CASSSGQGSADTQYF. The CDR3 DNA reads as TGTGCCAGCAGCTCCGGACAGGGGAGCGCAGATACGCAGTATTTT.

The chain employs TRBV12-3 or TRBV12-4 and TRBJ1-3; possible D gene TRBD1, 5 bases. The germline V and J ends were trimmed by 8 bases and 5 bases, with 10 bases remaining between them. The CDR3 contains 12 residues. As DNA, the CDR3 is TGTGCCAGCGGACACTTCAGAAACACCATATATTTT. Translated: CASGHFRNTIYF.

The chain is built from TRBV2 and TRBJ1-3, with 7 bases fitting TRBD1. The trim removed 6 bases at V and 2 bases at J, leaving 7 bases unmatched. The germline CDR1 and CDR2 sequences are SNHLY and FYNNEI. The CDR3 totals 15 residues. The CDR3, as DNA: TGTGCCAGCAGCCCGGGACAGAATCCTGGAAACACCATATATTTT. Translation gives CASSPGQNPGNTIYF.

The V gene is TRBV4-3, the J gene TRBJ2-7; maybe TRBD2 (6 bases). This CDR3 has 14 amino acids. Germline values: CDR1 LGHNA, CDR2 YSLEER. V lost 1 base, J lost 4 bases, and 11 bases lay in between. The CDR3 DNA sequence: TGCGCCAGCAGCCAAGGGCGGGGTGAATACGAGCAGTACTTC. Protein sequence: CASSQGRGEYEQYF.

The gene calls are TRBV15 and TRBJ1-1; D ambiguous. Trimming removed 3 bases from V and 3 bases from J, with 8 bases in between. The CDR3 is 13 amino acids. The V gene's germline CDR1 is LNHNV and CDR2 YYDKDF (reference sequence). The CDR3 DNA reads TGTGCCACCAGCAGTAGAGGCGACACTGAAGCTTTCTTT. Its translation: CATSSRGDTEAFF.

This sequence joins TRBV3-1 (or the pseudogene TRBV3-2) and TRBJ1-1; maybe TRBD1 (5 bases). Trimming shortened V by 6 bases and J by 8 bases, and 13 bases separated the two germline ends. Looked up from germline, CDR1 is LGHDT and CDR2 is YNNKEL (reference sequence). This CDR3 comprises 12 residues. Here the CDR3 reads CASRKGGGEAFF. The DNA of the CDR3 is TGTGCCAGCAGGAAGGGTGGGGGGGAAGCTTTCTTT.

CDR3 sequence reads: CASSTSGTGKSEQFF. CDR3 DNA: TGTGCCAGCAGCACATCCGGGACAGGGAAGAGTGAGCAGTTCTTC. The V and J genes are TRBV21-1 and TRBJ2-1; whether TRBD1, the table's D call, matches the DNA was not checked. TRBV21-1 is designated a pseudogene. The CDR3 is made up of 15 amino acids.

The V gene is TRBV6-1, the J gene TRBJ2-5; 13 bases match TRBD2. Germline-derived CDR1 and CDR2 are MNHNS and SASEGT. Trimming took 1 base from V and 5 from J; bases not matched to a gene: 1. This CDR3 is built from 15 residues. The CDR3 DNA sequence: TGTGCCAGCAGTGAAGAACTAGCGGGGGGGGAGACCCAGTACTTC. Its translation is CASSEELAGGETQYF.

The CDR3 DNA sequence: TGTGCCAGCAGCTTTGGACAGGGTACCTCACCCCTCCACTTT. Translation gives CASSFGQGTSPLHF. The chain has TRBV7-3 and TRBJ1-6; 8 bases are shared with TRBD1. V dropped 3 bases and J dropped 10; count of bases not matched to a gene: 5. Germline CDR1 SGHTA, CDR2 FQGTGA. This CDR3 contains 14 residues. Using reference TRBV7-3 and TRBJ1-6 for the parts outside the CDR3, the full variable domain is GAGVSQTPSNKVTEKGKYVELRCDPISGHTALYWYRQSLGQGPEFLIYFQGTGAADDSGLPNDRFFAVRPEGSVSTLKIQRTERGDSAVYLCASSFGQGTSPLHFGNGTRLTVT.